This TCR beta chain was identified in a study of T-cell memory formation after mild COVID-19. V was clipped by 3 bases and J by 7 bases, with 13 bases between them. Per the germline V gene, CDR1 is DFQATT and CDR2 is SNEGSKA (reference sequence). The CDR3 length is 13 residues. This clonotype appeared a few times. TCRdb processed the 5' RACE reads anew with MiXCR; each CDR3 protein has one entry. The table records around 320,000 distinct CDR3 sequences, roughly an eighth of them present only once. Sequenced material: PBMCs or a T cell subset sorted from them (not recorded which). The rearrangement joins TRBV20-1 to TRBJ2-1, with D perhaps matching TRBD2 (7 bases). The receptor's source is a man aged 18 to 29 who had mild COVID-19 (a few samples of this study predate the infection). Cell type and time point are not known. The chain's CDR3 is CSARGGGLNEQFF. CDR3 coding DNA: TGCAGTGCTAGGGGAGGGGGGCTGAATGAGCAGTTCTTC.